This T cell receptor (beta chain) stems from a study of chemoradiotherapy in HPV16-positive cancers. To note about this clone: Antigen: not known.

Study-level findings and limits: During treatment, candidate HPV-specific clones and E7-related motifs expanded in tumor.

The method was immunoSEQ multiplex PCR; TCRdb's version includes in-frame clones alone and lacks a portion of them. The sample comprises roughly 5,300 clones, about 67% of which are singletons, and 12% rests with the top ten. The CDR3 length is 14 residues. In germline, CDR1 is SGHTS, CDR2 YDEGEE. The germline V and J ends were trimmed by 6 bases and 6 bases, with 18 bases remaining between them. The gene calls are TRBV5-8 and TRBJ1-2, with D unresolved. The TCR sequence derives from a human donor with HPV-associated anogenital cancer. Sequencing was performed on tumor tissue, taken from a patient who underwent chemoradiotherapy. CDR3 DNA sequence: TGTGCCAGCACCCGTGGTCAGTCTGTCAATGGCTACACCTTC. This translates into CASTRGQSVNGYTF.